This is a list of T cell receptor beta chains from one sample in a study of CD4 T cells in relation to SARS-CoV-2 and coronaviruses. Sequencing used immunoSEQ multiplex PCR; TCRdb keeps in-frame clones, though not all of them. The sample shows 38,000 or so clones, 77% of them seen only once. The antigens for these receptors are not known. Sequencing was done on a sample of memory CD4+ T cells from PBMCs, cultured in vitro. The receptors derive from an adult with COVID-19. The CDR3 runs from the conserved cysteine through the conserved F or W. A D gene is named only where the DNA matches it firmly. Where a row states a size, it is once, few, many or the class of an expanded clone; other rows omit it.

size,V,length,D,J,DNA,CDR3
.,TRBV6-4,15,TRBD1,TRBJ2-3,TGTGCCAGCAGTGTTCGGACAGGGGCTACAGATACGCAGTATTTT,CASSVRTGATDTQYF
.,TRBV9,20,TRBD2,TRBJ2-1,TGTGCCAGCAGCGCCGCCGGGGGTGGCGGGAGACTGGCGGCGTACAATGAGCAGTTCTTC,CASSAAGGGGRLAAYNEQFF
.,TRBV4-3,15,TRBD1,TRBJ2-5,TGCGCCAGCAGCCAGACAGGGGGCGTAAGGGAGACCCAGTACTTC,CASSQTGGVRETQYF
.,TRBV5-1,15,.,TRBJ2-1,TGCGCCAGCAGCTTGCGGTTCCTAGTCGACAATGAGCAGTTCTTC,CASSLRFLVDNEQFF
.,TRBV5-4,17,TRBD2,TRBJ2-1,TGTGCCAGCAGCGCCGCGAGACTAGCGGGAAGTTACAATGAGCAGTTCTTC,CASSAARLAGSYNEQFF
.,TRBV9,16,TRBD2,TRBJ2-1,TGTGCCAGCAGCGTAGGTTTGACTAGCGGGAGTAATGAGCAGTTCTTC,CASSVGLTSGSNEQFF
once,TRBV13,14,TRBD1,TRBJ2-7,TGTGCCAGCAGCACCGGACAGGGAAGGTACGAGCAGTACTTC,CASSTGQGRYEQYF
.,TRBV25-1,16,TRBD1,TRBJ1-5,TGTGCCAGCAGTGGACTGGGACAGGGACCTAATCAGCCCCAGCATTTT,CASSGLGQGPNQPQHF
.,TRBV18,16,TRBD2,TRBJ2-5,TGTGCCAGCTCACCAATATACGGGAGGGCCCGGGAGACCCAGTACTTC,CASSPIYGRARETQYF
once,TRBV12-5,15,TRBD1,TRBJ2-2,TGTGCTAGTAAACGGGACAGGGTGAACACCGGGGAGCTGTTTTTT,CASKRDRVNTGELFF
.,TRBV5-1,13,.,TRBJ2-5,TGCGCCAGCAGCCAGAGATACCTCGAGACCCAGTACTTC,CASSQRYLETQYF
.,TRBV6-2/TRBV6-3,14,TRBD1,TRBJ2-7,TGTGCCAGCAGTACAGGACAGGGGGCTAGCGAGCAGTACTTC,CASSTGQGASEQYF
once,TRBV28,15,TRBD2,TRBJ2-1,TGTGCCAGCAGTTCCTGGACTAGGAACTACAATGAGCAGTTCTTC,CASSSWTRNYNEQFF
.,TRBV6-6,16,.,TRBJ2-5,TGTGCCAGCAGTTTACTCGGAGACAGAGGGGGAGAGACCCAGTACTTC,CASSLLGDRGGETQYF
.,TRBV11-2,13,.,TRBJ1-2,TGTGCCAGCAGCAAAGGGGGGGCCGCAGGCTACACCTTC,CASSKGGAAGYTF
.,TRBV4-1,14,TRBD2,TRBJ2-1,TGCGCCAGCAGCCAAGCTAGCGGGAGCAATGAGCAGTTCTTC,CASSQASGSNEQFF
few,TRBV5-6,15,TRBD1,TRBJ1-4,TGTGCCAGCAGCTTGGGTAGGACAGGGGGTGAAAAACTGTTTTTT,CASSLGRTGGEKLFF
.,TRBV27,13,TRBD2,TRBJ2-1,TGTGCCAGCAGCAAGCAGACTAGCGGTGAGCAGTTCTTC,CASSKQTSGEQFF
.,TRBV21-1,16,.,TRBJ2-3,TGTGCCAGCAGCAGGATCGACAGGGGCGTTACAGATACGCAGTATTTT,CASSRIDRGVTDTQYF
.,TRBV7-7,14,.,TRBJ2-7,TGTGCCAGCAGCCCCCATTCAGGGTCCTACGAGCAGTACTTC,CASSPHSGSYEQYF
.,TRBV29-1,14,TRBD2,TRBJ2-1,TGCAGCGTTAAAGCGGGAGTTCGTAGCAATGAGCAGTTCTTC,CSVKAGVRSNEQFF
few,TRBV28,13,.,TRBJ1-2,TGTGCCAGCAGTCTGGGGGGTGGTCATGGCTACACCTTC,CASSLGGGHGYTF
.,TRBV7-6,16,.,TRBJ1-6,TGTGCCAGCAGCTTAGGCCGGGACGGATCAAATTCACCCCTCCACTTT,CASSLGRDGSNSPLHF
.,TRBV29-1,14,TRBD2,TRBJ2-1,TGCAGCGTTGTCCCAGGACTAGCGTGGAATGAGCAGTTCTTC,CSVVPGLAWNEQFF
.,TRBV18,17,TRBD2,TRBJ2-3,TGTGCCAGCTCACCACTTACTAGCGGGAGACGGTCGGATACGCAGTATTTT,CASSPLTSGRRSDTQYF
.,TRBV5-4,16,.,TRBJ2-1,TGTGCCAGCAGCCCGGATGCGGCACCCCCCTACAATGAGCAGTTCTTC,CASSPDAAPPYNEQFF
.,TRBV3-1/TRBV3-2,16,.,TRBJ2-4,TGTGCCAGCAGCGAGACGGGGTTCGTCGAGGAAAACATTCAGTACTTC,CASSETGFVEENIQYF
.,TRBV2,13,.,TRBJ2-1,TGTGCCAGCAGTGGGGCTATTGGGGATGAGCAGTTCTTC,CASSGAIGDEQFF
.,TRBV28,13,.,TRBJ1-6,TGTGCCAGCAGTCTCCGGACAGAGAGGGCCCTCCACTTT,CASSLRTERALHF
.,TRBV7-2,13,.,TRBJ2-3,TGTGCCAGCAGTTCCGTCTGGGGAGATACGCAGTATTTT,CASSSVWGDTQYF
.,TRBV7-6,16,.,TRBJ2-3,TGTGCCAGCAGCTTAGCGGTCAGGTCCCCCCCAGATACGCAGTATTTT,CASSLAVRSPPDTQYF
few,TRBV2,13,.,TRBJ1-6,TGTGCCAGCAGTGAACAGTCAAATTCACCCCTCCACTTT,CASSEQSNSPLHF
few,TRBV7-2,14,TRBD1,TRBJ2-3,TGTGCCAGCACCCCGGGACAGGGAACAGATACGCAGTATTTT,CASTPGQGTDTQYF
.,TRBV15,15,TRBD1,TRBJ1-4,TGTGCCACCAGCAGACCCCAGGGGGCGGACGAAAAACTGTTTTTT,CATSRPQGADEKLFF
.,TRBV25-1,13,TRBD2,TRBJ2-5,TGTGCCAGCAGTGAACGCGGGAGAGAGACCCAGTACTTC,CASSERGRETQYF
.,TRBV27,18,TRBD2,TRBJ2-1,TGTGCCAGCAGTTCTCAATCTTTAGGGGCGGGAGTGGCGAATGAGCAGTTCTTC,CASSSQSLGAGVANEQFF
few,TRBV2,11,.,TRBJ1-5,TGTGCCAGCACTATTGGGAATGCCCAGCATTTT,CASTIGNAQHF
.,TRBV5-5,13,.,TRBJ2-2,TGTGCCAGCAGCCCGCTTGGCACCGGGGAGCTGTTTTTT,CASSPLGTGELFF
.,TRBV27,16,.,TRBJ1-1,TGTGCCAGCAGGTCGGCACAGGGTCGTTTTATCGCTGAAGCTTTCTTT,CASRSAQGRFIAEAFF
.,TRBV27,14,.,TRBJ1-1,TGTGCCAGCAGTTTATCGAGCGGCGCCCCTGAAGCTTTCTTT,CASSLSSGAPEAFF
.,TRBV5-4,15,.,TRBJ1-2,TGTGCCAGCAGCAAGGACACGGGGGCGAGCTATGGCTACACCTTC,CASSKDTGASYGYTF
.,TRBV4-2,15,.,TRBJ2-3,TGTGCCAGCAGCCAAGCGGGAGCCGGCGAGGGAGGGCAGTATTTT,CASSQAGAGEGGQYF
.,TRBV11-2,16,.,TRBJ1-1,TGTGCCAGCAGCATTAACTACGATCGGGACCACACTGAAGCTTTCTTT,CASSINYDRDHTEAFF
.,TRBV5-1,16,.,TRBJ2-2,TGCGCCAGCAGCATCGGGGTAGCGGAAGAGGCCGGGGAGCTGTTTTTT,CASSIGVAEEAGELFF
.,TRBV18,15,.,TRBJ2-1,TGTGCCAGCTCCCTTCCAGGGGCCTTGGGGAATGAGCAGTTCTTC,CASSLPGALGNEQFF
.,TRBV4-1,15,TRBD2,TRBJ2-7,TGCGCCAGCAGCCAAGAAGCGGGGGCTACCTACGAGCAGTACTTC,CASSQEAGATYEQYF
once,TRBV18,14,.,TRBJ1-6,TGTGCCAGCTCACCCACAGGGAACAATTCACCCCTCCACTTT,CASSPTGNNSPLHF
.,TRBV5-1,18,.,TRBJ1-2,TGCGCCAGCAGCTTGGAAGGACAAGGACCGGGAGCTAACTATGGCTACACCTTC,CASSLEGQGPGANYGYTF
once,TRBV19,16,TRBD2,TRBJ2-7,TGTGCCAGTCGGACTAGCGGGAGATCGTCCTCCTACGAGCAGTACTTC,CASRTSGRSSSYEQYF
.,TRBV15,16,TRBD2,TRBJ2-7,TGTGCCACCAGCAGAGGTGGGGCTAGCGGGACCTACGAGCAGTACTTC,CATSRGGASGTYEQYF
.,TRBV28,15,TRBD1,TRBJ2-5,TGTGCCAGCAGGCCGCTCGGACAGGGCAAAGAGACCCAGTACTTC,CASRPLGQGKETQYF
.,TRBV7-9,17,.,TRBJ2-1,TGTGCCAGCAGCTTAGTGGCGGGCGCTAGCTCCTACAATGAGCAGTTCTTC,CASSLVAGASSYNEQFF
.,TRBV6-2/TRBV6-3,18,TRBD1,TRBJ1-5,TGTGCCAGCAGTTACTCCTCCGGACAGGGGGCTCACAATCAGCCCCAGCATTTT,CASSYSSGQGAHNQPQHF
.,TRBV18,14,.,TRBJ2-1,TGTGCCAGCTCACGAGGGAGAAGGTACAATGAGCAGTTCTTC,CASSRGRRYNEQFF
.,TRBV3-1/TRBV3-2,18,TRBD1,TRBJ2-6,TGTGCCAGCAGCCAAGACAGGGACAGGGTTAGGGGGGCCAACGTCCTGACTTTC,CASSQDRDRVRGANVLTF
.,TRBV5-4,15,TRBD1,TRBJ2-2,TGTGCCAGCAGCCGAGGACAGGGATCGATCGGGGAGCTGTTTTTT,CASSRGQGSIGELFF
.,TRBV5-6,14,.,TRBJ2-3,TGTGCCAGCAGCGGGACCGGGACTTCGCGTACGCAGTATTTT,CASSGTGTSRTQYF
.,TRBV7-9,11,.,TRBJ2-1,TGTGCCAGCAGCTTAGAGGCAGGGCCGTTCTTC,CASSLEAGPFF
.,TRBV7-2,13,.,TRBJ1-5,TGTGCCAGCAGTTCGACCGGAAATCAGCCCCAGCATTTT,CASSSTGNQPQHF
.,TRBV7-2,13,TRBD1,TRBJ2-7,TGTGCCAGCAGCCCGGACAGGGCTTACGAGCAGTACTTC,CASSPDRAYEQYF